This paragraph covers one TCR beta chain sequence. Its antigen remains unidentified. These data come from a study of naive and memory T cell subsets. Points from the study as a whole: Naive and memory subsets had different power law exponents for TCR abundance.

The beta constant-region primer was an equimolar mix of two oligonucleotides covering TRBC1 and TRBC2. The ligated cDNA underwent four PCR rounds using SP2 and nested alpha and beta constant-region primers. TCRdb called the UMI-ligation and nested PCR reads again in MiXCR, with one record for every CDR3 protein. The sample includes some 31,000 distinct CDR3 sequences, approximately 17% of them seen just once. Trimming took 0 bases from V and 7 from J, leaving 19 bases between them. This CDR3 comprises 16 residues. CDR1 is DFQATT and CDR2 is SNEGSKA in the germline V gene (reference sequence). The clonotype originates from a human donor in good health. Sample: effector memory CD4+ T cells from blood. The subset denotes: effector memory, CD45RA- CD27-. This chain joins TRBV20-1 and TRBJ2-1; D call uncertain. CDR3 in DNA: TGCAGTGCTAGAGATTTTGGTGCAGTGGCCGGGAATGAGCAGTTCTTC. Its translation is CSARDFGAVAGNEQFF.